A selection of T cell receptor beta chains follows, all from one sample in a study of graft-versus-host responses after intestinal transplantation. No antigen is known for these receptors. Sequencing was performed with immunoSEQ multiplex PCR; in TCRdb, only in-frame clones are kept and a portion is missing. The sample includes roughly 89,000 clones, roughly 90% seen only once; the top ten take around 0.18%. This material consisted of unstimulated CD4+ T cells sorted from spleen or lymph node cells, taken before intestinal transplant. The receptors stem from a human donor who received an intestinal transplant. CDR3s include the opening cysteine and the closing phenylalanine or tryptophan. A D gene is named only where the DNA matches it firmly. Size is omitted from some rows. Given values are once, few, many or a class for expanded clones.

abundance,d_gene,v_gene,j_gene,CDR3nt,CDR3aa
-,TRBD1,TRBV7-3,TRBJ1-4,TGTGCCAGCAGCTTAGGGGGACAGGCGGGTGAAAAACTGTTTTTT,CASSLGGQAGEKLFF
-,-,TRBV5-1,TRBJ2-7,TGCGCCAGCAGCTTGGTTCAGGGGCTCCTCTCCTACGAGCAGTACTTC,CASSLVQGLLSYEQYF
-,TRBD1,TRBV30,TRBJ1-2,TGTGCCTGGAGTGTAGGACAGGGATTTAACTATGGCTACACCTTC,CAWSVGQGFNYGYTF
few,-,TRBV6-1,TRBJ1-3,TGTGCCAGCAGTGAGCGGATCGCAGGGTTGGACACCATATATTTT,CASSERIAGLDTIYF
-,TRBD1,TRBV5-4,TRBJ2-1,TGTGCCAGCAGTTTAGACAGGGGTGATGAGCAGTTCTTC,CASSLDRGDEQFF
-,-,TRBV6-1,TRBJ2-2,TGTGCCAACTCTCTCATACAGGGCACCGGGGAGCTGTTTTTT,CANSLIQGTGELFF
once,-,TRBV11-3,TRBJ2-7,TGTGCCAGCAGCGCCTCGGGAGTTGCAACCTACGAGCAGTACTTC,CASSASGVATYEQYF
-,TRBD1,TRBV7-2,TRBJ1-1,TGTGCCAGCAGCTTAGTCCTGACAGGGGCCCGGAACACTGAAGCTTTCTTT,CASSLVLTGARNTEAFF
-,TRBD2,TRBV9,TRBJ2-5,TGTGCCAGCAGCGTAGCGGGGACTAGCGGTCAAGAGACCCAGTACTTC,CASSVAGTSGQETQYF
-,-,TRBV7-2,TRBJ2-7,TGTGCCAGCAGCTTACAGGGATCGAGAGAGCAGTACTTC,CASSLQGSREQYF
-,TRBD2,TRBV27,TRBJ2-2,TGTGCCAGCAGACCCCGACTAGCGGGGGAACGCACCGGGGAGCTGTTTTTT,CASRPRLAGERTGELFF
-,-,TRBV27,TRBJ1-6,TGTGCCAGCAGGCCGGGAGCGGTTTTTGGTTCACCCCTCCACTTT,CASRPGAVFGSPLHF
-,-,TRBV9,TRBJ2-1,TGTGCCAGCAGCGGGAGGGGCGGAAATGAGCAGTTCTTC,CASSGRGGNEQFF
once,-,TRBV9,TRBJ1-6,TGTGCCAGCAGCGTCGCAGGGGAGGGTTCACCCCTCCACTTT,CASSVAGEGSPLHF
-,-,TRBV19,TRBJ2-1,TGTGCCAGTACAACTCACAGTACCTACAATGAGCAGTTCTTC,CASTTHSTYNEQFF
-,-,TRBV30,TRBJ1-1,TGTGCCTGGAACAAACAGGGTATGAACACTGAAGCTTTCTTT,CAWNKQGMNTEAFF
-,TRBD1,TRBV5-5,TRBJ2-7,TGTGCCAGCAGCTTGGTGCCGGGACAGCAGGGCGAGCAGTACTTC,CASSLVPGQQGEQYF
-,TRBD2,TRBV2,TRBJ2-1,TGTGCCAGCAGTGATTCTAGCGGTAGCTCCTACAATGAGCAGTTCTTC,CASSDSSGSSYNEQFF
-,-,TRBV5-5,TRBJ2-7,TGTGCCAGCAGCCCAGGCGGACAACCGACCTCCTACGAGCAGTACTTC,CASSPGGQPTSYEQYF
-,-,TRBV5-6,TRBJ1-2,TGTGCCAGCAGCTTGACAAACTATGGCTACACCTTC,CASSLTNYGYTF
once,-,TRBV2,TRBJ2-5,TGTGCCAGCACCGAGGAGTCTAGCTTGTACCAAGAGACCCAGTACTTC,CASTEESSLYQETQYF
-,TRBD2,TRBV6-6,TRBJ2-1,TGTGCCAGTGATTTAGCGGGGGGGGACAATGAGCAGTTCTTC,CASDLAGGDNEQFF
-,-,TRBV11-2,TRBJ2-2,TGTGCCAGCAGCCCCAGCCGACAGGCCCTAACGGCCGGGGAGCTGTTTTTT,CASSPSRQALTAGELFF
-,TRBD1,TRBV6-5,TRBJ2-3,TGTGCCAGCAGAACCAACAGGGGAGGCACAGATACGCAGTATTTT,CASRTNRGGTDTQYF
-,TRBD1,TRBV18,TRBJ1-3,TGTGCCAGCTCACAGAGTCAGGGGGTCTATGGAAACACCATATATTTT,CASSQSQGVYGNTIYF
once,-,TRBV28,TRBJ1-1,TGTGCCAGCAGTTGGGGCGGGACGGTGAACACTGAAGCTTTCTTT,CASSWGGTVNTEAFF
-,TRBD2,TRBV19,TRBJ2-3,TGTGCCAGTAGTATAGCGTGGGCTAGCGGATCCACAGATACGCAGTATTTT,CASSIAWASGSTDTQYF
-,TRBD2,TRBV4-3,TRBJ2-1,TGCGCCAGCAGCCAAGTCTGGGTCGCTAGCGGGACGAGCTCCTACAATGAGCAGTTCTTC,CASSQVWVASGTSSYNEQFF
once,TRBD1,TRBV5-4,TRBJ1-4,TGTGCCAGCAGCCCGGACAGGGTTCGTGAAAAACTGTTTTTT,CASSPDRVREKLFF
-,-,TRBV5-1,TRBJ1-3,TGCGCCAGCAGCTTGGTCGTTGGAAACACCATATATTTT,CASSLVVGNTIYF
-,-,TRBV25-1,TRBJ1-1,TGTGCCAGCAGTGATAGCAGGGGAGAAGCTTTCTTT,CASSDSRGEAFF
-,-,TRBV19,TRBJ1-2,TGTGCCAGTAGTATAGAGGCCACCGGAGGTTATGGCTACACCTTC,CASSIEATGGYGYTF
-,-,TRBV19,TRBJ1-2,TGTGCCAGTAGGCTTACAGCTAACTATGGCTACACCTTC,CASRLTANYGYTF
-,TRBD2,TRBV19,TRBJ2-3,TGTGCCAGTAGTCCCTCGCGGGGGTATGAGGATACGCAGTATTTT,CASSPSRGYEDTQYF
few,-,TRBV4-1,TRBJ2-1,TGCGCCAGCAGCCCCACGACTTGGGTTAGTTCCAATGAGCAGTTCTTC,CASSPTTWVSSNEQFF
-,TRBD2,TRBV28,TRBJ2-4,TGTGCCAGCAGCTTCCCTGGCGGGAGGCCGAAAAACATTCAGTACTTC,CASSFPGGRPKNIQYF
-,-,TRBV28,TRBJ1-1,TGTGCCAGCAGTTTAAGAGTAGTAGCTTTCTTT,CASSLRVVAFF
once,-,TRBV23-1,TRBJ1-5,TGCGCCAGCCCCTGGGGCCTTGAGGAAAGCAATCAGCCCCAGCATTTT,CASPWGLEESNQPQHF
-,-,TRBV28,TRBJ1-1,TGTGCCAGCAGCCCAGCGGGCACTGAAGCTTTCTTT,CASSPAGTEAFF
once,-,TRBV29-1,TRBJ2-5,TGCAGCGTCGCACAGGGAGAGACCCAGTACTTC,CSVAQGETQYF
-,TRBD2,TRBV30,TRBJ2-7,TGTGCCTGGAGTCTATCGGGAGGTAGCTACGAGCAGTACTTC,CAWSLSGGSYEQYF
-,-,TRBV15,TRBJ1-5,TGTGCCACCAGCAGAGGAGATCAGCCCCAGCATTTT,CATSRGDQPQHF
-,TRBD2,TRBV12-5,TRBJ2-5,TGTGCTAGTGGTCTGCTGTCCCTAGCGGGGAGCCGACAAGAGACCCAGTACTTC,CASGLLSLAGSRQETQYF
-,-,TRBV10-3,TRBJ2-1,TGTGCCATCAGTGACCCTCGGGGGAATGAGCAGTTCTTC,CAISDPRGNEQFF
-,-,TRBV6-5,TRBJ2-7,TGTGCCAGCAGTTACTCGGGCGTACGAACCTACGAGCAGTACTTC,CASSYSGVRTYEQYF
-,-,TRBV28,TRBJ2-7,TGTGCCAGCTTGGTAAGATTCGGGAGATCCCACGAGCAGTACTTC,CASLVRFGRSHEQYF
-,-,TRBV6-6,TRBJ2-7,TGTGCCAGCAGATTTAGCGCCAGCAGCTCCTACGAGCAGTACTTC,CASRFSASSSYEQYF
-,-,TRBV4-1,TRBJ1-1,TGCGCCAGCAGCCAAAGGGAGGACACTGAAGCTTTCTTT,CASSQREDTEAFF
-,-,TRBV6-5,TRBJ1-5,TGTGCCAGCAGTCGGACGGGGGTTCATCAGCCCCAGCATTTT,CASSRTGVHQPQHF
-,TRBD1,TRBV6-5,TRBJ1-6,TGTGCCAGCAAATCGGACAGGGGGAATTCACCCCTCCACTTT,CASKSDRGNSPLHF
-,TRBD1,TRBV10-3,TRBJ1-2,TGTGCCATCAGTGAAAACAGGGGGGACTATGGCTACACCTTC,CAISENRGDYGYTF
-,-,TRBV7-8,TRBJ2-6,TGTGCCAGCAGCTTTAGTGGGGCCAACGTCCTGACTTTC,CASSFSGANVLTF
-,TRBD2,TRBV5-1,TRBJ2-7,TGCGCCAGCAGCTCCGGGACTAGCGGCTACTCCTACGAGCAGTACTTC,CASSSGTSGYSYEQYF
-,-,TRBV11-2,TRBJ2-7,TGTGCCAGCAGCGAGGGACTCAACTACGAGCAGTACTTC,CASSEGLNYEQYF
-,TRBD2,TRBV7-2,TRBJ2-5,TGTGCCAGCAGCCAACTAGCGGGGGGAGCAGAGACCCAGTACTTC,CASSQLAGGAETQYF
-,-,TRBV14,TRBJ2-7,TGTGCCAGCAGCCAAGATCGCGGAGCGGGGACATACGAGCAGTACTTC,CASSQDRGAGTYEQYF
-,-,TRBV7-9,TRBJ1-3,TGTGCCAGCAGCTTAGGCTTGGGGGGGCAGCCTGGAAACACCATATATTTT,CASSLGLGGQPGNTIYF
few,TRBD1,TRBV6-4,TRBJ1-2,TGTGCCAGCAGTGAAAACCTCGGGACAGGTCATAATGGCTACACCTTC,CASSENLGTGHNGYTF